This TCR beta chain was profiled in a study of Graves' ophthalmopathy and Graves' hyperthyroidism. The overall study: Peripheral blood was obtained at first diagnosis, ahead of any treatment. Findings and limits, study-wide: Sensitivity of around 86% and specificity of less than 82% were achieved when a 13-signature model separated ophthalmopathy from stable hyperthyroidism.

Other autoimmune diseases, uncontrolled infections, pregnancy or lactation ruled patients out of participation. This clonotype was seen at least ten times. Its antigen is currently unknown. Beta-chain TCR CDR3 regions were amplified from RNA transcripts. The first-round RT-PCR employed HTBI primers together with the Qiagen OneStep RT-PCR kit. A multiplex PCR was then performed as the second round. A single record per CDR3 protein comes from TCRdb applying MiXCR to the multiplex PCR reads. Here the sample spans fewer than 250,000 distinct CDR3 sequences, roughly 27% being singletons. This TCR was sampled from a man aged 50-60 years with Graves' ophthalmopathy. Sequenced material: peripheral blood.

The CDR3 loop is CASSLDSALTGELFF. Written as DNA, the CDR3 is TGTGCCAGCAGTTTGGACAGTGCTCTCACCGGGGAGCTGTTTTTT. The chain couples TRBV28 to TRBJ2-2; possible D gene TRBD1, 6 bases. The germline V and J ends were trimmed by 3 bases and 4 bases, with 12 bases remaining between them. The CDR3 has 15 amino acids. Germline V gives CDR1 MDHEN, CDR2 SYDVKM.